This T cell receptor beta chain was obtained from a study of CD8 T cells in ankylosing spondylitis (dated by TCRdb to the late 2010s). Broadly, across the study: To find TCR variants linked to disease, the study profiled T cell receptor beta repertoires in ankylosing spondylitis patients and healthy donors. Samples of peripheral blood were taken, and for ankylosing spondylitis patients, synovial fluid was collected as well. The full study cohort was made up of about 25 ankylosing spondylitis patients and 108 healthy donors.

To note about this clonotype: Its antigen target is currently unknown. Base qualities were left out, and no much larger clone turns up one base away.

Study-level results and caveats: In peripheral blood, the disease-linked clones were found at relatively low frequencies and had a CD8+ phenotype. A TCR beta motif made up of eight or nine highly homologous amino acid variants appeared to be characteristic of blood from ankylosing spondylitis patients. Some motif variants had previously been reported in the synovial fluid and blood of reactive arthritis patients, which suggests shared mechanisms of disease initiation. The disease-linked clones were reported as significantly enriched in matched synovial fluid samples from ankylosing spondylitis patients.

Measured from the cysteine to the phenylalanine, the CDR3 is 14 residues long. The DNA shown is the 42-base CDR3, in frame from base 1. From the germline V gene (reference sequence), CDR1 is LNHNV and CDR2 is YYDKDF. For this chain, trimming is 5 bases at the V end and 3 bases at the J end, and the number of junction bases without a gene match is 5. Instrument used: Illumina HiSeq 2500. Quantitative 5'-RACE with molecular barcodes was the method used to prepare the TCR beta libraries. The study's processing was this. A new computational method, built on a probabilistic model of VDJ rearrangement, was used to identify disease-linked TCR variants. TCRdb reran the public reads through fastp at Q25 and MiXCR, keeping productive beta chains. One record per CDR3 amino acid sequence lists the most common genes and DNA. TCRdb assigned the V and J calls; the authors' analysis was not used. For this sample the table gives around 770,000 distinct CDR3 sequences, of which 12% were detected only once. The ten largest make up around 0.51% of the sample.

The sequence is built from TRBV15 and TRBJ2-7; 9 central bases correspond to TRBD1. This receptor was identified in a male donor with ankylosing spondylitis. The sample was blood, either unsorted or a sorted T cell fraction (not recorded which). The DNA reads TGTGCCACCAGCGCTAGACAGGGGGACTACGAGCAGTACTTC. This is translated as CATSARQGDYEQYF.